Presented here are 29 T cell receptor beta chains from one specimen sequenced in a study of T cells expressing NK-cell markers. TCRdb derives one entry per CDR3 protein from the 5' RACE reads, leaving out DNA. This sample carries about 260,000 distinct CDR3 sequences, with around 3.9% going to the ten biggest clones. Input material: blood T cells: a sorted CD56 or NKG2C T cell subset, CD4+ or CD8+ T cells, or bulk PBMC T cells (not recorded which). The receptors stem from a woman between 18 and 75 years old in good health.

The CDR3 reads CASSALAGEVEQFF. The chain links TRBV12-3 or TRBV12-4 to TRBJ2-1; the TCRdb call, TRBD2, lacks DNA for checking. The length of the CDR3 is 14 residues.

V and J are TRBV6-1 and TRBJ2-2; TCRdb outputs TRBD1, but without DNA this stays unchecked. The CDR3 covers 15 residues. Germline CDR1 is MNHNS and CDR2 is SASEGT. Here the CDR3 reads CASTSGEVYHGELFF.

The V call is TRBV10-3, the J call TRBJ2-1; TCRdb's D call, TRBD2, is unchecked because there is no DNA. The CDR3 totals 15 residues. CDR1 and CDR2 (germline): ENHRY, SYGVKD. This CDR3 reads CAINYRLAGYNEQFF.

The chain joins TRBV6-2 or TRBV6-3 to TRBJ2-1; TCRdb selects TRBD1, and the lack of DNA leaves this call unchecked. The germline gives CDR1 MNHEY, CDR2 SVGEGT. This CDR3 has 13 residues. CDR3 amino acids: CASGRDSYNEQFF.

The chain uses TRBV12-3 or TRBV12-4 and TRBJ2-3. CDR3 length: 16 residues. The chain's CDR3 is CASSTPTGTSTDTQYF.

CDR3 sequence reads: CASSLGSAGYSNQPQHF. This chain joins TRBV7-2 and TRBJ1-5. Germline loops: CDR1 SGHTA, CDR2 FQGNSA. This CDR3 contains 17 residues.

The chain couples TRBV28 to TRBJ2-7. This CDR3 spans 12 amino acids. Germline lookup yields CDR1 MDHEN and CDR2 SYDVKM. CDR3 amino acids: CASRSETYEQYF.

This sequence joins TRBV7-3 and TRBJ2-5; TCRdb lists TRBD1, though no DNA is available to test this call. This CDR3 is 15 amino acids long. Germline V gene sequence: CDR1 SGHTA, CDR2 FQGTGA. The CDR3 loop is CASSLIWGPQETQYF.

CDR3 region: CASSLDTSNEQFF. The V and J genes are TRBV7-2 and TRBJ2-1. The CDR3 totals 13 residues. CDR1 and CDR2 from the germline V gene are SGHTA and FQGNSA.

The gene calls are TRBV12-3 or TRBV12-4 and TRBJ1-2. CDR3 size: 13 residues. CDR3 sequence reads: CASSFSRDYGYTF.

V is TRBV23-1 and J is TRBJ2-4. TRBV23-1 is labeled an ORF, and its function is uncertain. The CDR3 length is 16 residues. This chain's CDR3 is CASSQSIEIHKNIQYF.

The chain uses TRBV4-1 and TRBJ1-1; with no DNA, the TCRdb D assignment of TRBD1 cannot be verified. CDR3 length: 14 residues. CDR1 is MGHRA, CDR2 YSYEKL, per germline. The CDR3 reads CASSQGPGATEAFF.

The chain employs TRBV3-1 and TRBJ1-1; TCRdb's D call of TRBD1 is untestable without DNA. This CDR3 has 14 amino acids. Germline lookup yields CDR1 LGHDT and CDR2 YNNKEL (reference sequence). CDR3 protein: CASSHVGTNTEAFF.

The chain has TRBV29-1 and TRBJ2-7; absent DNA, TCRdb's TRBD2 call cannot be checked. This CDR3 is 13 amino acids long. From germline, CDR1 is SQVTM and CDR2 ANQGSEA. CDR3 amino acids: CSVGGTSNYEQYF.

V gene TRBV12-3 or TRBV12-4 combines with J gene TRBJ2-3; the D gene TCRdb calls, TRBD1, cannot be checked with no DNA. This CDR3 contains 14 residues. CDR3: CASSPDRFTDTQYF.

The chain employs TRBV19 and TRBJ1-5; TCRdb outputs TRBD1, but without DNA this stays unchecked. Germline V gene lookup returns CDR1 LNHDA and CDR2 SQIVND (reference sequence). This CDR3 comprises 16 residues. The chain's CDR3 is CASSIEAGGLNQPQHF.

The chain is built from TRBV6-1 and TRBJ2-2; the D call from TCRdb, TRBD2, cannot be confirmed without DNA. Germline loops: CDR1 MNHNS, CDR2 SASEGT. This CDR3 has 16 residues. CDR3 amino acids: CASSRAVRLNTGELFF.

The J gene is TRBJ1-2, the V gene TRBV12-3 or TRBV12-4. The CDR3 is 13 amino acids. CDR3 protein: CASSFGENYGYTF.

The chain carries TRBV20-1 and TRBJ1-1; TCRdb picks TRBD1, but there is no DNA to check that call. Germline CDR1 reads DFQATT; CDR2 reads SNEGSKA (reference sequence). The CDR3 is made up of 15 amino acids. This CDR3 reads CSARVTGTMNTEAFF.

The gene calls are TRBV18 and TRBJ2-1; no DNA is available, so the TRBD1 call from TCRdb remains unchecked. This CDR3 is built from 13 residues. Germline V CDR1 and CDR2: KGHSH, LQKENI. The CDR3 loop reads CASSPIRDSRQFF.

The V and J genes are TRBV5-1 and TRBJ2-5; TCRdb lists TRBD2, though no DNA is available to test this call. From germline, CDR1 is SGHRS and CDR2 YFSETQ. The CDR3 is made up of 15 amino acids. The CDR3 loop is CASSFHGATRETQYF.

The J gene is TRBJ2-3, the V gene TRBV7-9; TCRdb names TRBD2, which stays unverified in the absence of DNA. This CDR3 comprises 15 residues. Germline V gene data show CDR1 as SEHNR and CDR2 as FQNEAQ (reference sequence). CDR3 amino acids: CASSFGGFGTDTQYF.

The V gene is TRBV28, the J gene TRBJ1-4; TCRdb calls TRBD1, which cannot be checked without DNA. CDR1 is MDHEN, CDR2 SYDVKM, per germline. The CDR3 has 14 amino acids. This chain's CDR3 is CASSLGVANEKLFF.

The chain uses TRBV19 and TRBJ1-1. Germline V CDR1 and CDR2: LNHDA, SQIVND (reference sequence). The CDR3 contains 15 residues. Here the CDR3 reads CASSISGALKTEAFF.

This sequence joins TRBV5-4 and TRBJ2-3; as DNA is missing, the TRBD1 call by TCRdb cannot be tested. The CDR3 is made up of 15 amino acids. The germline CDR1 and CDR2 sequences are SGHNT and YYREEE (reference sequence). Here the CDR3 reads CASSTNPWSPDTQYF.

The rearrangement links TRBV12-3 or TRBV12-4 to TRBJ2-2; TCRdb's D call, TRBD1, is unchecked because there is no DNA. The CDR3 contains 15 residues. The chain's CDR3 is CASSHRGQFTGELFF.

This sequence joins TRBV21-1 and TRBJ1-3; TCRdb's D gene call, TRBD1, goes unchecked for lack of DNA. TRBV21-1 is designated a pseudogene. This CDR3 spans 17 amino acids. CDR3 protein: CASSKPTHRGDGNTIYF.

The V and J genes are TRBV12-3 or TRBV12-4 and TRBJ2-5; there is no DNA to check the TCRdb D call of TRBD1. The CDR3 contains 15 residues. The CDR3 sequence is CASSSGGRPQETQYF.

The chain carries TRBV6-1 and TRBJ1-2; no DNA is available, so the TRBD1 call from TCRdb remains unchecked. This CDR3 has 15 residues. Germline values: CDR1 MNHNS, CDR2 SASEGT. CDR3 region: CASRSAGQGATGYTF.